This T cell receptor beta chain was sequenced during a study of beta chain features in type 1 diabetes. Germline V CDR1 and CDR2: SGHNT, YYREEE (reference sequence). The CDR3 runs 15 residues. V dropped 1 base and J dropped 1; count of bases not matched to a gene: 3. Every bit of the isolated RNA underwent reverse transcription, so sequencing read expressed TCRB transcripts. Data came from immunoSEQ multiplex PCR; TCRdb stores just in-frame clones and leaves some out. The sample yields about 620,000 clones, around 16% seen once. V usage is TRBV5-4 and J usage is TRBJ2-7, with 9 nucleotides matching TRBD2. Sequencing used naive CD4+ T cells from blood. The receptor's source is a man between 18 and 35 years old in good health. DNA of the CDR3: TGTGCCAGCAGCTTGAATAGCGGGGGATCCTACGAGCAGTACTTC. Its protein is CASSLNSGGSYEQYF.